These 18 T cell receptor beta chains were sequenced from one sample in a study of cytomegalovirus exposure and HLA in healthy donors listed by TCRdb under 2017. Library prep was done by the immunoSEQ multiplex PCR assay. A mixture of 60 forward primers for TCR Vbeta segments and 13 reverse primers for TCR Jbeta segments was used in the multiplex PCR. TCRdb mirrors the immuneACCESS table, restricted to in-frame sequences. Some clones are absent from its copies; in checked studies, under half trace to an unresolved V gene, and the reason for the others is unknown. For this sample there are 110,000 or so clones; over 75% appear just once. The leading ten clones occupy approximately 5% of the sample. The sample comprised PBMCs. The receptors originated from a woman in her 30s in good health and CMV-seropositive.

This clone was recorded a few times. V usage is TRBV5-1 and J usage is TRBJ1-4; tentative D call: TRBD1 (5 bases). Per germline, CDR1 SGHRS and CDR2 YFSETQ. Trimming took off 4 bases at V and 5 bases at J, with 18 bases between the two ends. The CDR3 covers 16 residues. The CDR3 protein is CASSRSPQEGNEKLFF. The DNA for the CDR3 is TGCGCCAGCAGCCGATCCCCGCAGGAGGGGAATGAAAAACTGTTTTTT.

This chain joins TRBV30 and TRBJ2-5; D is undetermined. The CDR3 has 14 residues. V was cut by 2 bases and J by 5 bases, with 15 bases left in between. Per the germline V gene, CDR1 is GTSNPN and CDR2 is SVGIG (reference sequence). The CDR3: CAWSTLSAPETQYF. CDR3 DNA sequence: TGTGCCTGGAGTACTTTGTCCGCGCCGGAGACCCAGTACTTC.

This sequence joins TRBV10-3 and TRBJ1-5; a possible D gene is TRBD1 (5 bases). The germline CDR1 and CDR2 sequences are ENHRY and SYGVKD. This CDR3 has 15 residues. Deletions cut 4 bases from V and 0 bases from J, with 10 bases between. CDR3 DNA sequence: TGTGCCATCAGTGGGGCAGGGAATAGCAATCAGCCCCAGCATTTT. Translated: CAISGAGNSNQPQHF.

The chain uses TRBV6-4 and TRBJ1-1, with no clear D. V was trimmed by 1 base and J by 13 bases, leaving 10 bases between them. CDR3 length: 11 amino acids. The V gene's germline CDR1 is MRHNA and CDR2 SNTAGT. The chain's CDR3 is CASSDLVRVFF. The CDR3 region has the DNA TGTGCCAGCAGTGACTTGGTGAGGGTTTTCTTT.

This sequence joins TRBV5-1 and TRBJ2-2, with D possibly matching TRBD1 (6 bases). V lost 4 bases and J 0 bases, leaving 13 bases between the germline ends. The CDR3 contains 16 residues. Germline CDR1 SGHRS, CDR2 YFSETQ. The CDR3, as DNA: TGCGCCAGCAGCCTGCTGGACAGCACGAACACCGGGGAGCTGTTTTTT. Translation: CASSLLDSTNTGELFF.

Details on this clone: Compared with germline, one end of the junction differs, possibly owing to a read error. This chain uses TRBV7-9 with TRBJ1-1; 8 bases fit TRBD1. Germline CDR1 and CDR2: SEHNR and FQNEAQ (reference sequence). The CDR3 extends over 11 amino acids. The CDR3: CASSLGDRFVF. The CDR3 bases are TGTGCCAGCAGCTTAGGGGACAGGTTTGTCTTT.

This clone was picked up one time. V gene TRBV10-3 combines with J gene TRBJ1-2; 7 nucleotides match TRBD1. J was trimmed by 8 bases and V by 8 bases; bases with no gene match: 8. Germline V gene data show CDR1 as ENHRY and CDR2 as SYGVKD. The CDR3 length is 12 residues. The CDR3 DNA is TGTGCCATCGGTAGGGGGCAGGAAGGCTACACCTTC. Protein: CAIGRGQEGYTF.

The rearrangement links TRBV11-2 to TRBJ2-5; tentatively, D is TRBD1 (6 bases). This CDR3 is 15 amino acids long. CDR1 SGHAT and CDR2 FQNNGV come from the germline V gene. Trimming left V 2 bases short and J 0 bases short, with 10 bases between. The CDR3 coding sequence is TGTGCCAGCAGCTTACCCGGGACATACCAAGAGACCCAGTACTTC. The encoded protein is CASSLPGTYQETQYF. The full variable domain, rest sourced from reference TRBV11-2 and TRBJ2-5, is EAGVAQSPRYKIIEKRQSVAFWCNPISGHATLYWYQQILGQGPKLLIQFQNNGVVDDSQLPKDRFSAERLKGVDSTLKIQPAKLEDSAVYLCASSLPGTYQETQYFGPGTRLLVL.

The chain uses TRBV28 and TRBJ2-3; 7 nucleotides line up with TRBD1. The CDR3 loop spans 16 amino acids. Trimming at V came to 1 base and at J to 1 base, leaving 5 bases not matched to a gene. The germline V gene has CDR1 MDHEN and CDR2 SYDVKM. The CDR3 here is CASSLFIGGGTDTQYF. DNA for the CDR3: TGTGCCAGCAGTTTATTTATAGGGGGCGGCACAGATACGCAGTATTTT.

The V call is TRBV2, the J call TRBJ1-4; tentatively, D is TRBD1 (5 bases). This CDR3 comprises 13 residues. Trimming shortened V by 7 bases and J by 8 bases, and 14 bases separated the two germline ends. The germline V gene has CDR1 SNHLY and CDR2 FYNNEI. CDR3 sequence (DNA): TGTGCCAGCAAGGTGACCCAGGGCGAAAAACTGTTTTTT. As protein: CASKVTQGEKLFF.

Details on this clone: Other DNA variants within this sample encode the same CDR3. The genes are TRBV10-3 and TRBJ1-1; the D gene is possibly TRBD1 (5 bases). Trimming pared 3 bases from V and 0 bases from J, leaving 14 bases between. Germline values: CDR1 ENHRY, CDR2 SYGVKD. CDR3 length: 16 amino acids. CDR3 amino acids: CAISEPRVGMNTEAFF. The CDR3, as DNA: TGTGCCATCAGTGAACCCAGGGTGGGGATGAACACTGAAGCTTTCTTT.

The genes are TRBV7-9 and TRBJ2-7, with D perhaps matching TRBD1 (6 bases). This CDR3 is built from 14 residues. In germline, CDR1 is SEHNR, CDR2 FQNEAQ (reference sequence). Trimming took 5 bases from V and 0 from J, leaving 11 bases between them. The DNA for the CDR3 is TGTGCCAGCAGCCAAGCAGGGGACTCCTACGAGCAGTACTTC. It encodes CASSQAGDSYEQYF.

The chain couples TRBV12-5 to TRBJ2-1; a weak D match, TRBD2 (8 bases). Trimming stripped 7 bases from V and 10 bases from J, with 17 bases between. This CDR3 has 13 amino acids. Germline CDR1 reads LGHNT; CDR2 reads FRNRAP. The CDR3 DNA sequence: TGTGCTAGTGTTCCGGGAGGGGGCGGGGAGCAGTTCTTC. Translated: CASVPGGGGEQFF.

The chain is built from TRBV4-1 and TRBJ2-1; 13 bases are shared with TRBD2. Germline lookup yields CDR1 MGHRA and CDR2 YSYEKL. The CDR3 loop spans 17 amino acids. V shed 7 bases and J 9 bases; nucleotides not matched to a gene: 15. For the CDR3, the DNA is TGCGCCAGCACCCCCGAAATGGGACTAGCGGGAATGAGTGAGCAGTTCTTC. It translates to CASTPEMGLAGMSEQFF.

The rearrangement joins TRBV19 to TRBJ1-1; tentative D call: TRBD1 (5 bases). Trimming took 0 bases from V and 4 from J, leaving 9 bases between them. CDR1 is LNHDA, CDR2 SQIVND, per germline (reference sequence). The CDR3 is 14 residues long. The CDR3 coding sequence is TGTGCCAGTAGTATAGACAGGGTGCGCACTGAAGCTTTCTTT. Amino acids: CASSIDRVRTEAFF.

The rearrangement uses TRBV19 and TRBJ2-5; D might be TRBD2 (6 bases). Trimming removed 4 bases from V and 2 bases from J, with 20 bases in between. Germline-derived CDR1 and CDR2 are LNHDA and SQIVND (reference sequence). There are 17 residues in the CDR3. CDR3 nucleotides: TGTGCCAGTAGTAAATCGGGAGAAGGACTGGGTCAAGAGACCCAGTACTTC. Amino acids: CASSKSGEGLGQETQYF.

CDR3 region: CASSLLALAGRSPQETQYF. CDR3 sequence (DNA): TGTGCCAGCAGCTTATTAGCGCTAGCGGGGAGGTCACCCCAAGAGACCCAGTACTTC. The chain links TRBV5-4 to TRBJ2-5; 9 positions match TRBD2. Germline V gene data show CDR1 as SGHNT and CDR2 as YYREEE (reference sequence). The CDR3 contains 19 residues. The V and J ends lost 2 bases and 1 base, in that order; junction bases with no gene match: 15.

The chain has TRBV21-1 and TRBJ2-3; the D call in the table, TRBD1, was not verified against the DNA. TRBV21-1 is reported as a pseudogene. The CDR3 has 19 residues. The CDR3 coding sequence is TGTGCCAGCAGCAGAGATGCCCCCAACAGGGGCCCTGGAACAGATACGCAGTATTTT. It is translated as CASSRDAPNRGPGTDTQYF.